The T cell receptor (beta chain) described here comes from a study of TIL therapy for anti-PD-1-resistant metastatic lung cancer. Study-wide results and caveats: Patients were highly selected, enriched for treatment-naive, never-smoker and oncogene-addicted cases.

Sequencing used immunoSEQ v3. The table came from immunoSEQ multiplex PCR; TCRdb's copy has only in-frame clones and leaves some out. The table lists tens of thousands of clones, around 87% of them singletons, with 2% to 3% in the top ten. As concerns this clone: Its antigen remains unknown.

As for time point: pre-treatment sample, taken before nivolumab and TIL therapy. The sample in question was blood, obtained at baseline. The TCR comes from a person aged 25-79 years with non-small cell lung cancer.

The CDR3 region has the DNA TGCGCCAGCAGCCCGGGCGGTATCTCCTACGAGCAGTACTTC. This codes for CASSPGGISYEQYF. This chain connects TRBV4-1 to TRBJ2-7, with D uncertain. The CDR3 is 14 amino acids. The V end lost 4 bases, the J end lost 0 bases, and 10 bases lay between the germline ends. Germline values: CDR1 MGHRA, CDR2 YSYEKL.